The clone carrying this TCR beta chain was counted a few times. Its antigen is undetermined. TCRdb re-derived calls from the 5' RACE reads in MiXCR, one entry per CDR3 protein. Among 250,000 or so distinct CDR3 sequences listed, 9.5% to 15% were seen once. The sample is drawn from a study of identical twins. Study-level findings and limits: In zero-insertion analyses, partial confounding could arise from invariant MAIT and iNKT cells.

Trimming cost V 0 bases and J 0 bases, with 12 bases left between them. CDR3 size: 17 residues. Germline V gives CDR1 SGHDT, CDR2 YYEEEE. This sample was shared with a second study, whose subject was yellow fever vaccine responses in identical twins.

The clonotype was recovered from a young woman in good health. This chain joins TRBV5-6 and TRBJ2-2, with unresolved D. The material sequenced was memory (CD45RO+) T cells sorted from blood. The CDR3 is CASSLGSIRTNTGELFF. CDR3 DNA sequence: TGTGCCAGCAGCTTGGGGTCGATCCGAACGAACACCGGGGAGCTGTTTTTT.